This T cell receptor (beta chain) was found in a study of CD8 T cells in Susac syndrome (dated by TCRdb to the late 2010s). With regard to the full study: Whether CD8+ T cell activation and differentiation in Susac syndrome was antigen driven was tested using repertoire sequencing. General conclusions and limits of the study: The TCR sequencing and HLA analysis was acknowledged to have included a relatively small number of individuals.

Peripheral blood CD8+ and CD4+ T cells from healthy donors, Susac syndrome patients and multiple sclerosis patients were profiled using high-throughput TCR beta sequencing. The multiple sclerosis controls were treatment-naive patients who had stable or active relapsing-remitting disease and met the revised McDonald criteria. CD8+ TEMRA cells were enriched by FACS, while bulk CD8+ and CD4+ T cells were purified by magnetic negative isolation. Blood was collected in EDTA tubes and processed within 24 hours, with PBMCs isolated through density gradient centrifugation. PBMCs intended for TCR sequencing were cryopreserved in liquid nitrogen and were subsequently thawed in a 37 degrees C water bath. The sorted or isolated CD4+, CD8+ and CD8+ TEMRA cells reached a purity of at least 90%. RNA was extracted using the RNeasy kit, and roughly 0.5 to 1 ug of the RNA was reverse transcribed with random hexamers. TCR beta CDR3 regions were amplified with the immunoSEQ multiplex PCR assay covering 54 Vbeta and 13 Jbeta segments. Bias from PCR amplification was corrected by using a synthetic template baseline for primer optimization and for computational correction. The study's processing was this. Reads were annotated to V, D and J genes per IMGT and analyzed with immunoSEQ Analyzer, keeping only productive sequences. To calculate clonality, Shannon entropy was normalized by log2 of the number of productive unique sequences and then subtracted from one. For each patient and control, public and private clones were evaluated among the 100 most prevalent clones. Susac-specific clones were defined as absent from healthy and MS cohorts, 850 to 1,300 published viral clones and other ImmuneACCESS disease sequences. The public reads were run again by TCRdb, first through fastp at Q25 and then through MiXCR, and only productive beta chains were kept. Every distinct CDR3 protein forms one entry, paired with its most common genes and DNA. The V and J calls come from TCRdb's annotation, not from the publication. The sample yields 200,000 to 300,000 distinct CDR3 sequences; roughly 95% were counted once. The ten largest clonotypes hold 0.07% to 0.09% of the sample.

CDR1 and CDR2 are drawn from the germline V gene (reference sequence): SEHNR, FQNEAQ. The CDR3 goes from the cysteine to the phenylalanine over 15 residues. Only the CDR3 DNA is retained, 45 bases long and in frame from the first base. Trimming accounts for 1 base at V and 2 bases at J, while the number of junction bases matched to no gene is 2. On this clonotype: This receptor's antigen is unknown. No much larger clonotype is one base removed from it; base qualities were not supplied.

Sequenced input: CD4+ T cells from PBMCs. The chain links TRBV7-9 with TRBJ2-1, with TRBD2 matching 7 junction bases. The TCR originated in a human donor with multiple sclerosis. CDR3 protein: CASSLGRGTYNEQFF. DNA sequence: TGTGCCAGCAGCTTAGGGCGGGGGACCTACAATGAGCAGTTCTTC.